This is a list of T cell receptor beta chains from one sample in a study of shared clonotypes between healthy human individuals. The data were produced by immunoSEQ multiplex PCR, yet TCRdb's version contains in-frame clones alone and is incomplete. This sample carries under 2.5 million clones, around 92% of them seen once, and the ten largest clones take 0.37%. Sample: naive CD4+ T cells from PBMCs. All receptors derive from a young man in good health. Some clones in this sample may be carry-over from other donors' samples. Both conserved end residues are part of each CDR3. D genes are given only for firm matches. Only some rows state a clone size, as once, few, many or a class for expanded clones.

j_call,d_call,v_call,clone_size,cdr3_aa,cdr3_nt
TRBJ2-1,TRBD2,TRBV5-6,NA,CASSSWGTSGRPYNEQFF,TGTGCCAGCAGCTCCTGGGGGACTAGCGGTAGACCCTACAATGAGCAGTTCTTC
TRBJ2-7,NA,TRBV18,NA,CASSPPGLTYEQYF,TGTGCCAGCTCACCACCGGGTCTTACCTACGAGCAGTACTTC
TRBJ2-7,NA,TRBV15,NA,CATSRDQGYEQYF,TGTGCCACCAGCAGAGATCAAGGCTACGAGCAGTACTTC
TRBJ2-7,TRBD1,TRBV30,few,CAWSVQGASYEQYF,TGTGCCTGGAGTGTACAGGGGGCTTCCTACGAGCAGTACTTC
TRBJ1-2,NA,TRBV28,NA,CASSLALAAHQPYGYTF,TGTGCCAGCAGTTTAGCATTAGCTGCACACCAACCCTATGGCTACACCTTC
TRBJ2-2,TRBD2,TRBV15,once,CATSREGETSGSIGGELFF,TGTGCCACCAGCAGAGAGGGGGAGACTAGCGGGAGCATTGGCGGGGAGCTGTTTTTT
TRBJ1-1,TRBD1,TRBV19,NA,CASRRTGTGGPMNTEAFF,TGTGCCAGTAGGAGAACCGGGACAGGGGGACCCATGAACACTGAAGCTTTCTTT
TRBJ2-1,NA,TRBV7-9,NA,CASSPFESGEQFF,TGTGCCAGCAGCCCCTTTGAGAGCGGAGAGCAGTTCTTC
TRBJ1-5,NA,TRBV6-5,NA,CASSDPGVWQPQHF,TGTGCCAGCAGCGACCCAGGGGTCTGGCAGCCCCAGCATTTT
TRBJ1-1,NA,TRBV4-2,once,CASSLDNYEAFF,TGTGCCAGCAGCTTGGACAATTATGAAGCTTTCTTT
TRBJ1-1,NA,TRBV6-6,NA,CASSETNWAFF,TGTGCCAGCAGTGAGACCAATTGGGCTTTCTTT
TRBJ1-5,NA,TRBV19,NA,CASSSGQYSNQPQHF,TGTGCCAGTAGTTCTGGACAGTATAGCAATCAGCCCCAGCATTTT
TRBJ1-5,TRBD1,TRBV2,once,CASSETDRGIQPQHF,TGTGCCAGCAGTGAAACCGACAGGGGGATACAGCCCCAGCATTTT
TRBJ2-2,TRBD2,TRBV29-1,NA,CSVEGAGGPLRGTGELFF,TGCAGCGTTGAAGGAGCGGGAGGTCCCCTTAGAGGGACCGGGGAGCTGTTTTTT
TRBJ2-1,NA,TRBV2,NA,CASHTGGLPLNNEQFF,TGTGCCAGCCATACTGGGGGGCTACCTCTAAACAATGAGCAGTTCTTC
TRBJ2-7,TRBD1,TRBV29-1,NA,CSVAKGALYEQYF,TGCAGCGTTGCAAAGGGGGCCCTCTACGAGCAGTACTTC
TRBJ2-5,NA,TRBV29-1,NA,CSVAREETQYF,TGCAGCGTTGCCAGGGAGGAGACCCAGTACTTC
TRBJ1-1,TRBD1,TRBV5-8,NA,CASSLYIGGAGGKAFF,TGTGCCAGCAGCTTGTATATAGGTGGGGCAGGGGGTAAAGCTTTCTTT
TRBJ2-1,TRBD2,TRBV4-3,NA,CASSQGLAGQGYEQFF,TGCGCCAGCAGCCAAGGACTAGCGGGACAGGGATATGAGCAGTTCTTC
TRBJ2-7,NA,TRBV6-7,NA,CASSPRLLGQYF,TGTGCCAGCAGTCCTAGACTGTTAGGGCAGTACTTC
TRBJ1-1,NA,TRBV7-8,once,CASIQTGSEAFF,TGTGCCAGCATCCAGACAGGCTCTGAAGCTTTCTTT
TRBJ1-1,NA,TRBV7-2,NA,CASSFLGLNTEAFF,TGTGCCAGCAGCTTTTTAGGGTTGAACACTGAAGCTTTCTTT
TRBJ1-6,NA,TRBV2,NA,CASGERTLHF,TGTGCCAGCGGGGAGCGAACCCTCCACTTT
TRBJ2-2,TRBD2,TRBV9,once,CASSESGRSTGELFF,TGTGCCAGCAGCGAGAGCGGGAGAAGTACCGGGGAGCTGTTTTTT
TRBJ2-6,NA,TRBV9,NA,CASSAQVTGSGANVLTF,TGTGCCAGCAGCGCGCAGGTGACAGGCTCTGGGGCCAACGTCCTGACTTTC
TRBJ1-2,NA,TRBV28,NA,CASSLVRRYGYTF,TGTGCCAGCAGTTTAGTTCGGAGATATGGCTACACCTTC
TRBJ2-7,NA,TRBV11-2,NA,CASSLVGRVYEQYF,TGTGCCAGCAGCTTAGTTGGCAGGGTCTACGAGCAGTACTTC
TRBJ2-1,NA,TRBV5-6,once,CASNLDSYNEQFF,TGTGCCAGCAACCTCGACAGCTACAATGAGCAGTTCTTC
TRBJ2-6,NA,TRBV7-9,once,CASSLALGAGANVLTF,TGTGCCAGCAGCTTAGCGCTGGGGGCTGGGGCCAACGTCCTGACTTTC
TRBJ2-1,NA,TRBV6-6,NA,CASSPVGEQFF,TGTGCCAGCAGTCCGGTTGGTGAGCAGTTCTTC
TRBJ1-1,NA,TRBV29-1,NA,CSVAVLYGEAFF,TGCAGCGTTGCCGTTTTGTATGGTGAAGCTTTCTTT
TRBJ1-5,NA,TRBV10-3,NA,CAISESGNNQPQHF,TGTGCCATCAGTGAGTCAGGGAACAATCAGCCCCAGCATTTT
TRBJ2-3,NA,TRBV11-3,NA,CASSRTSQGGTQYF,TGTGCCAGCAGCCGTACTAGCCAAGGGGGTACGCAGTATTTT
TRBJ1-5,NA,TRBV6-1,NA,CASRLRFYQPQHF,TGTGCCAGCCGTCTCAGATTCTATCAGCCCCAGCATTTT
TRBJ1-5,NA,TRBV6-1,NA,CASSELRVGNQPQHF,TGTGCCAGCAGTGAATTGAGGGTAGGCAATCAGCCCCAGCATTTT
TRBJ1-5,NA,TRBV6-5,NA,CASSPPGLNQPQHF,TGTGCCAGCAGTCCACCGGGACTCAATCAGCCCCAGCATTTT
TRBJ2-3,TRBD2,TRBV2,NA,CASSALAGGKDTQYF,TGTGCCAGCAGTGCCCTAGCGGGAGGTAAAGATACGCAGTATTTT